The clone carrying this T cell receptor (beta chain) was picked up one time. The source of the sample is a study of blood T cell repertoires in COVID-19. Study-wide context: Whether acute or convalescent, the COVID-19 samples came from the United States, Italy and Spain. From T cells, B-cell-depleted T cells, or PBMCs came the material, which was cDNA or gDNA.

Followed longitudinally, the Seattle patients had been enrolled during active infection. The method was immunoSEQ multiplex PCR; TCRdb's version includes in-frame clones alone and lacks a portion of them. Found here are 100,000 to 150,000 clones, 75% to 90% of them singletons; the top ten hold less than 5.5%. From germline, CDR1 is LGHDT and CDR2 YNNKEL (reference sequence). V was cut by 6 bases and J by 5 bases, with 7 bases left in between. The CDR3 has 11 residues. This chain uses TRBV3-1 (or the pseudogene TRBV3-2) with TRBJ1-2; D uncertain. Sequencing was carried out using peripheral blood. The TCR originated in a man in his sixties with COVID-19, enrolled during active disease. As DNA, the CDR3 is TGTGCCAGCAGTCTAAATTATGGCTACACCTTC. This sequence encodes CASSLNYGYTF.